Below, 9 T cell receptor beta chains from the same sample are listed, as sequenced in a study of blood T cell repertoires in COVID-19. The method was immunoSEQ multiplex PCR; TCRdb's version includes in-frame clones alone and lacks a portion of them. The sample records about 300,000 clones, around 88% being singletons. What was sequenced was peripheral blood. The source is a man aged 35 to 55 with acute or convalescent COVID-19.

V and J are TRBV5-1 and TRBJ1-2, with TRBD1 as a possible D gene (5 bases). The CDR3 loop spans 14 amino acids. Germline CDR1 reads SGHRS; CDR2 reads YFSETQ. Trimming took 4 bases from V and 3 from J, leaving 13 bases between them. CDR3 in DNA: TGCGCCAGCAGCGCGGGACGCCCCTACTATGGCTACACCTTC. Protein sequence: CASSAGRPYYGYTF. Combining the CDR3 with reference TRBV5-1 and TRBJ1-2 gives the whole variable domain KAGVTQTPRYLIKTRGQQVTLSCSPISGHRSVSWYQQTPGQGLQFLFEYFSETQRNKGNFPGRFSGRQFSNSRSEMNVSTLELGDSALYLCASSAGRPYYGYTFGSGTRLTVV.

This clone has just a few counts. The chain couples TRBV7-3 to TRBJ1-1; D not certain. The V gene lost 1 base and the J gene lost 0 bases, with 6 bases spanning the gap. Germline V gives CDR1 SGHTA, CDR2 FQGTGA. The CDR3 has 14 residues. The CDR3 DNA is TGTGCCAGCAGCTTAATTGGCTTGAACACTGAAGCTTTCTTT. Translating gives CASSLIGLNTEAFF.

Concerning this clone: Different DNA sequences within this sample yield the same CDR3. This sequence joins TRBV30 and TRBJ1-1; 7 bases are a match to TRBD1. Looked up from germline, CDR1 is GTSNPN and CDR2 is SVGIG (reference sequence). Losses at the gene ends were 2 bases for V and 1 base for J; bases not matched to a gene: 1. CDR3 length: 13 residues. The CDR3 is CAWSRDRNTEAFF. DNA of the CDR3: TGTGCCTGGAGTCGGGACAGGAACACTGAAGCTTTCTTT.

J is TRBJ1-2 and V is TRBV11-2; unclear D gene. The CDR3 sequence is 14 residues long. The germline V gene has CDR1 SGHAT and CDR2 FQNNGV. Trimming pared 5 bases from V and 5 bases from J, leaving 15 bases between. CDR3 loop: CASSPAGGGYGYTF. The DNA for the CDR3 is TGTGCCAGCAGCCCCGCGGGCGGAGGATATGGCTACACCTTC. The full variable domain, in which reference TRBV11-2 and TRBJ1-2 provide the parts outside the CDR3, is EAGVAQSPRYKIIEKRQSVAFWCNPISGHATLYWYQQILGQGPKLLIQFQNNGVVDDSQLPKDRFSAERLKGVDSTLKIQPAKLEDSAVYLCASSPAGGGYGYTFGSGTRLTVV.

DNA for the CDR3: TGTGCCTGGAGCGACAGGGCCCAAGAGACCCAGTACTTC. It specifies CAWSDRAQETQYF. The rearrangement uses TRBV30 and TRBJ2-5, with 7 bases that match TRBD1. The CDR3 has 13 amino acids. Germline CDR1 is GTSNPN and CDR2 is SVGIG (reference sequence). Germline trimming cut 3 bases from V and 1 base from J; bases unmatched to any gene: 2.

DNA for the CDR3: TGTGCCAGCAGTGACAGGGGTGGTCAGCCCCAGCATTTT. Protein: CASSDRGGQPQHF. This chain joins TRBV2 and TRBJ1-5, with D maybe TRBD1 (6 bases). Germline values: CDR1 SNHLY, CDR2 FYNNEI. CDR3 length: 13 amino acids. The V gene lost 3 bases and the J gene lost 6 bases, with 9 bases spanning the gap.

The chain employs TRBV7-3 and TRBJ2-2, with D tentatively TRBD2 (5 bases). With 4 bases removed from V and 4 bases from J, the gap between germline ends came to 13 bases. CDR1 and CDR2 (germline): SGHTA, FQGTGA. The CDR3 runs 15 residues. CDR3: CASSSQGGSTGELFF. The CDR3 DNA sequence: TGTGCCAGCAGCTCCCAAGGAGGTAGCACCGGGGAGCTGTTTTTT.

This sequence joins TRBV5-1 and TRBJ2-3; TRBD2 is a possible D gene (6 bases). V was cut by 6 bases and J by 2 bases, with 13 bases left in between. Germline values: CDR1 SGHRS, CDR2 YFSETQ. This CDR3 spans 14 amino acids. DNA for the CDR3: TGCGCCAGCACCCTCCGGGGGTTCACAGATACGCAGTATTTT. This encodes CASTLRGFTDTQYF. The full variable domain, its missing parts supplied by reference TRBV5-1 and TRBJ2-3, is KAGVTQTPRYLIKTRGQQVTLSCSPISGHRSVSWYQQTPGQGLQFLFEYFSETQRNKGNFPGRFSGRQFSNSRSEMNVSTLELGDSALYLCASTLRGFTDTQYFGPGTRLTVL.

The chain uses TRBV10-3 and TRBJ2-5; D unclear. CDR1 is ENHRY, CDR2 SYGVKD, per germline. CDR3 length equals 13 residues. Trimming removed 2 bases from V and 1 base from J, with 5 bases in between. DNA for the CDR3: TGTGCCATCAGTGAGGGGCGCCAAGAGACCCAGTACTTC. This sequence encodes CAISEGRQETQYF.